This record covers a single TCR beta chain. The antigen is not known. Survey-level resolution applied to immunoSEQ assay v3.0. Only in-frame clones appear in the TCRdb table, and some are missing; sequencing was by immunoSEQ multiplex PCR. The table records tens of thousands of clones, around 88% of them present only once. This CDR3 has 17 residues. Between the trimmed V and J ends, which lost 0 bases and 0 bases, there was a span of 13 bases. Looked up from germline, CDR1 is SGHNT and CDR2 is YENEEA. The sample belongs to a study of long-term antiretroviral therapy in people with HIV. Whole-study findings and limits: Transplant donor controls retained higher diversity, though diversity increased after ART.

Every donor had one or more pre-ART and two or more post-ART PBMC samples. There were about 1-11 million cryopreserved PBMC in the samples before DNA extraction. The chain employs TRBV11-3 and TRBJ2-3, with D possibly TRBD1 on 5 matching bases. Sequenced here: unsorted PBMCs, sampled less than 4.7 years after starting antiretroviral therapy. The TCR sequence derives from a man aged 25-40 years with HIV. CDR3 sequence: CASSLDGAASSTDTQYF. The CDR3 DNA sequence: TGTGCCAGCAGCTTAGATGGGGCCGCGAGTAGCACAGATACGCAGTATTTT.